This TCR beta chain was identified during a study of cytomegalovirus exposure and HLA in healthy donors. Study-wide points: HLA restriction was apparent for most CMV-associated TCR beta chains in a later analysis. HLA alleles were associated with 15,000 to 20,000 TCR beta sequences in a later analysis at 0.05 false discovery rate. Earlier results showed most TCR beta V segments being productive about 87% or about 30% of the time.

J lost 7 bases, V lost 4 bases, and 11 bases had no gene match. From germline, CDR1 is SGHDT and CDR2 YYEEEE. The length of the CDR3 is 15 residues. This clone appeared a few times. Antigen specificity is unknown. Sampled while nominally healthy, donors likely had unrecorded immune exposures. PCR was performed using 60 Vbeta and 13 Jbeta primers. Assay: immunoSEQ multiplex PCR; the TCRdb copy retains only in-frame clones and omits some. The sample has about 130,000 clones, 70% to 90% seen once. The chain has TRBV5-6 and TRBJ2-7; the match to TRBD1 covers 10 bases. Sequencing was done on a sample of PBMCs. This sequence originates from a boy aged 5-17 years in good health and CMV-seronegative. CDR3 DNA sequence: TGTGCCAGCAGCCCAGACAGGGGGCGTAAGGGGGAGCAGTACTTC. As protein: CASSPDRGRKGEQYF.